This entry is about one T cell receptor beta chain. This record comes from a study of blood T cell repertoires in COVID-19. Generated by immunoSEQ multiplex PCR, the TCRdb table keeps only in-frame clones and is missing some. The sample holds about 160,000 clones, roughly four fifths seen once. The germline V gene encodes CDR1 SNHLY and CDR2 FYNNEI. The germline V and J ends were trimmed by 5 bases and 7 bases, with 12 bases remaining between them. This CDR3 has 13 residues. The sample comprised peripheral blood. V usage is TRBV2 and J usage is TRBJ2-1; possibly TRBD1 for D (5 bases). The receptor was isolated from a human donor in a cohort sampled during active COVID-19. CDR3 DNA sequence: TGTGCCAGCAGTCTCGGCCAGGGAAATGAGCAGTTCTTC. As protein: CASSLGQGNEQFF.